These 10 T cell receptor beta chains were all obtained from the same sample, sequenced in a study of breast tumors, draining lymph nodes, adjacent tissues (dated by TCRdb to about 2016). Receptors were amplified or captured by multiplex PCR. The instrument was an Illumina HiSeq 2000. TCRdb passed the public sequencing reads through fastp at Q25 and MiXCR, retaining productive beta sequences. Identical CDR3 protein sequences are pooled into one entry, listed with their most common genes and DNA. The sample table records 200,000 to 250,000 distinct CDR3 sequences; nearly 35% of these occur just once. The ten largest clones represent over 3.5% of the sample. The lymph node samples were taken from the axillary draining lymph nodes of breast cancer patients. Sequenced: axillary lymph node tissue. The origin of the receptors is a female donor with breast cancer. Some clones in this sample may be carry-over from other donors' samples.

The genes are TRBV6-5 and TRBJ2-1; a weak D match, TRBD2 (5 bases). The length of the CDR3 is 16 residues. CDR1 MNHEY and CDR2 SVGAGI come from the germline V gene. Trimming stripped 5 bases from V and 4 bases from J, with 18 bases between. The CDR3 sequence is CASSHEGGRLYNEQFF. The DNA of the CDR3 is TGTGCCAGCAGTCACGAGGGCGGACGTCTGTACAATGAGCAGTTCTTC.

This sequence joins TRBV27 and TRBJ1-5; perhaps TRBD1 as D (5 bases). CDR1 is MNHEY and CDR2 is SMNVEV in the germline V gene (reference sequence). The germline V and J ends were trimmed by 2 bases and 4 bases, with 9 bases remaining between them. This CDR3 is built from 14 residues. CDR3 DNA sequence: TGTGCCAGCAGTTTAACCGGGGCGAATCAGCCCCAGCATTTT. Translating gives CASSLTGANQPQHF.

This clonotype was picked up one time. Relative to the germline gene, one junction end is altered; a read error may explain this. The chain is built from TRBV5-1 and TRBJ1-6, with D unclear. This CDR3 has 12 amino acids. Germline V gene lookup returns CDR1 SGHRS and CDR2 YFSETQ. The CDR3 DNA reads as TGCGCCAGCAGCTTGAGGACTGGACCCCCCCACTTT. Its translation is CASSLRTGPPHF.

This clonotype has only one observation. The chain is built from TRBV19 and TRBJ1-6, with TRBD1 matching over 7 bases. Germline lookup yields CDR1 LNHDA and CDR2 SQIVND (reference sequence). V trimming: 6 bases; J trimming: 7 bases; junction bases outside the gene matches: 15. CDR3 size: 17 residues. CDR3 residues: CASSGRGGQELNSPLHF. CDR3 DNA sequence: TGTGCCAGTAGCGGTCGGGGTGGACAGGAGCTAAATTCACCCCTCCACTTT.

About this clonotype itself: Because the CDR3's place on the DNA is in doubt, the DNA is left out and the CDR3 is given as listed by TCRdb. The genes are TRBV7-3 and TRBJ2-2; the D segment call TRBD1 is taken from the table without a DNA check. Termini included, the CDR3 measures 15 amino acids. Germline V gene data show CDR1 as SGHTA and CDR2 as FQGTGA. The CDR3 protein is CASSLVGRGTGELLF.

This clonotype appeared many times. The chain joins TRBV19 to TRBJ2-1; D is uncertain. The germline gives CDR1 LNHDA, CDR2 SQIVND (reference sequence). V was pared by 1 base and J by 7 bases, with 11 bases between. The CDR3 extends over 14 amino acids. The DNA for the CDR3 is TGTGCCAGTAGTATAGGCAGAGGCAGTAATGAGCAGTTCTTC. Translated, it gives CASSIGRGSNEQFF.

This rearrangement joins TRBV20-1 to TRBJ1-6, with TRBD1 identical over 8 bases. The CDR3 is made up of 16 amino acids. Looked up from germline, CDR1 is DFQATT and CDR2 is SNEGSKA (reference sequence). V lost 1 base to trimming and J lost 6 bases; unmatched junction nucleotides: 8. CDR3: CSARGPGQGGNSPLHF. DNA of the CDR3: TGCAGTGCTAGAGGCCCCGGACAGGGAGGTAATTCACCCCTCCACTTT.

CDR3 sequence reads: CASSLGGAEQPQHF. The CDR3 DNA is TGTGCCAGCAGCTTAGGGGGGGCGGAACAGCCCCAGCATTTT. This chain uses TRBV7-2 with TRBJ1-5; D might be TRBD1 (6 bases). CDR3 size: 14 residues. Trimming shortened V by 1 base and J by 7 bases, and 11 bases separated the two germline ends. CDR1 and CDR2 (germline): SGHTA, FQGNSA.

This clonotype was counted at least ten times. This chain joins TRBV6-6 and TRBJ2-1, with 12 bases that match TRBD1. The CDR3 has 15 residues. In germline, CDR1 is MNHNY, CDR2 SVGAGI (reference sequence). J lost 10 bases, V lost 7 bases, and 11 bases had no gene match. This chain's CDR3 is CASIPGGQGAREQFF. Written as DNA, the CDR3 is TGTGCCAGCATCCCTGGGGGACAGGGGGCGAGGGAGCAGTTCTTC.

CDR3 nucleotides: TGTGCCAGCAGCTACGACAGGGGCATAGAAAAACTGTTTTTT. Amino acid sequence: CASSYDRGIEKLFF. The chain recombines TRBV7-9 with TRBJ1-4; TRBD1 aligns across 8 bases. V was clipped by 4 bases and J by 8 bases; unmatched bases: 6. The germline V gene has CDR1 SEHNR and CDR2 FQNEAQ (reference sequence). The CDR3 is made up of 14 amino acids.